Shown below are 21 T cell receptor beta chains from a single sample sequenced in a study of CD8+ T cells in alopecia areata. Treatment here: oral pan-JAK inhibitor, 5-10 mg twice daily. After isolation, RNA underwent reverse transcription to generate cDNA as the sequencing template. Generated by immunoSEQ multiplex PCR, the TCRdb table keeps only in-frame clones and is missing some. The sample yields 150,000 to 200,000 clones, roughly 70% seen once. The material sequenced was CD4+ T cells sorted from blood, taken around week 50, from a patient treated with tofacitinib. These receptors were collected from a human donor with alopecia areata.

This chain uses TRBV29-1 with TRBJ2-7, with TRBD1 matching 8 bases. The CDR3 is made up of 11 amino acids. V dropped 7 bases and J dropped 3; count of bases not matched to a gene: 2. Germline loops: CDR1 SQVTM, CDR2 ANQGSEA. CDR3: CSGGQVYEQYF. CDR3 in DNA: TGCAGCGGGGGACAGGTCTACGAGCAGTACTTC.

This clone was counted only a few times. The CDR3 bases are TGCGCCAGCAGGCTGATGGACAGGGATGAGCAGTACTTC. Amino acid sequence: CASRLMDRDEQYF. The chain couples TRBV5-1 to TRBJ2-7; 8 nucleotides line up with TRBD1. Germline V CDR1 and CDR2: SGHRS, YFSETQ. The V segment lost 5 bases and the J segment 7 bases; nucleotides outside the gene matches: 8. There are 13 residues in the CDR3.

In this sample, this clone turned up once. This chain connects TRBV15 to TRBJ2-7, with D possibly matching TRBD1 (6 bases). CDR1 LNHNV and CDR2 YYDKDF come from the germline V gene (reference sequence). The V gene lost 0 bases and the J gene lost 3 bases, with 12 bases spanning the gap. The CDR3 totals 15 residues. CDR3 loop: CATSRDTGSDYEQYF. Here the CDR3 DNA reads TGTGCCACCAGCAGAGATACAGGGAGCGACTACGAGCAGTACTTC.

This chain joins TRBV13 and TRBJ2-3; D not certain. In germline, CDR1 is PRHDT, CDR2 FYEKMQ (reference sequence). The CDR3 length is 13 residues. The germline V and J ends were trimmed by 3 bases and 3 bases, with 7 bases remaining between them. The CDR3 is CASSFSGTDTQYF. CDR3 in DNA: TGTGCCAGCAGCTTTTCCGGGACAGATACGCAGTATTTT.

J is TRBJ1-2 and V is TRBV30, with D unclear. Germline V lookup: CDR1 GTSNPN, CDR2 SVGIG (reference sequence). Trimming stripped 5 bases from V and 8 bases from J, with 18 bases between. The CDR3 is 13 amino acids. CDR3 sequence (DNA): TGTGCCTGGTTTCCAACAAAGGCGGGGGGCTACACCTTC. Translated: CAWFPTKAGGYTF. Drawing the rest from reference TRBV30 and TRBJ1-2, the complete variable domain is SQTIHQWPATLVQPVGSPLSLECTVEGTSNPNLYWYRQAAGRGLQLLFYSVGIGQISSEVPQNLSASRPQDRQFILSSKKLLLSDSGFYLCAWFPTKAGGYTFGSGTRLTVV.

The gene calls are TRBV6-6 and TRBJ1-1; maybe TRBD1 (6 bases). CDR1 MNHNY and CDR2 SVGAGI come from the germline V gene (reference sequence). V was pared by 6 bases and J by 11 bases, with 19 bases between. The CDR3 covers 13 residues. The CDR3 nucleotides read TGTGCCAGCAGCCGACGGCCACAGAGGGGGGCTTTCTTT. It yields the protein CASSRRPQRGAFF.

This sequence joins TRBV29-1 and TRBJ2-7; tentatively, D is TRBD2 (6 bases). The ends were cut back, 3 bases at V and 2 bases at J, with 23 bases in the middle. Germline V gene sequence: CDR1 SQVTM, CDR2 ANQGSEA. CDR3 size: 17 residues. The CDR3 sequence: CSVEDPSLGGVPYEQYF. CDR3 nucleotides: TGCAGCGTTGAGGATCCTTCTTTGGGGGGAGTCCCCTACGAGCAGTACTTC.

This clone was counted at least ten times. J is TRBJ1-5 and V is TRBV2; TRBD1 agrees at 7 bases. V gave up 7 bases and J gave up 5 bases; unmatched junction bases: 5. CDR1 is SNHLY, CDR2 FYNNEI, per germline. The CDR3 spans 13 residues. CDR3 bases: TGTGCCAGCAAAGGGACAGCTTATCAGCCCCAGCATTTT. This encodes CASKGTAYQPQHF.

The chain couples TRBV30 to TRBJ1-2, with 8 bases that match TRBD1. CDR1 and CDR2 (germline): GTSNPN, SVGIG (reference sequence). V lost 1 base, J lost 4 bases, and 2 bases stayed unmatched. The CDR3 spans 13 residues. The CDR3 DNA sequence: TGTGCCTGGAGTGAAGACAGGGGCTATGGCTACACCTTC. Translation gives CAWSEDRGYGYTF.

This clone was seen only once. V gene TRBV14 combines with J gene TRBJ2-5; the D is unclear. V lost 2 bases and J 5 bases, leaving 21 bases between the germline ends. Germline loops: CDR1 SGHDN, CDR2 FVKESK. There are 17 residues in the CDR3. CDR3 DNA sequence: TGTGCCAGCAGCCAATGGAGTCCAGGAATCACGGAGGAGACCCAGTACTTC. Its protein product is CASSQWSPGITEETQYF.

This clone showed up just a few times. The V call is TRBV5-1, the J call TRBJ1-1, with 7 bases matching TRBD1. V was pared by 4 bases and J by 6 bases, with 12 bases of the junction left unmatched. This CDR3 has 15 amino acids. Per germline, CDR1 SGHRS and CDR2 YFSETQ. DNA for the CDR3: TGCGCCAGCAGCCCAACTAAAGACAGGGTTGCTGAAGCTTTCTTT. Amino acid sequence: CASSPTKDRVAEAFF.

This chain connects TRBV30 to TRBJ1-6, with 9 nucleotides matching TRBD1. The V and J ends lost 2 bases and 10 bases, in that order; junction bases with no gene match: 9. The CDR3 sequence is 15 residues long. Germline values: CDR1 GTSNPN, CDR2 SVGIG (reference sequence). The DNA for the CDR3 is TGTGCCTGGAGTCACCGGGACAGGGTATGGTCACCCCTCCACTTT. It encodes CAWSHRDRVWSPLHF. Based on the CDR3 plus reference TRBV30 and TRBJ1-6, the full variable domain is SQTIHQWPATLVQPVGSPLSLECTVEGTSNPNLYWYRQAAGRGLQLLFYSVGIGQISSEVPQNLSASRPQDRQFILSSKKLLLSDSGFYLCAWSHRDRVWSPLHFGNGTRLTVT.

The J gene is TRBJ2-3, the V gene TRBV29-1; TRBD1 agrees at 8 bases. J was trimmed by 9 bases and V by 4 bases; bases with no gene match: 9. The CDR3 has 13 amino acids. CDR1 is SQVTM, CDR2 ANQGSEA, per germline. The CDR3 nucleotides read TGCAGCGTTGTTCTTGACAGGGGATTAACGCAGTATTTT. It is translated as CSVVLDRGLTQYF.

The chain couples TRBV19 to TRBJ1-5; D is ambiguous. V gave up 2 bases and J gave up 7 bases, with 12 bases separating them. Germline V gives CDR1 LNHDA, CDR2 SQIVND (reference sequence). The CDR3 contains 14 residues. For the CDR3, the DNA is TGTGCCAGTAGTATAAGGACGGCTGGGCAGCCCCAGCATTTT. Translated, it gives CASSIRTAGQPQHF.

This clone was seen a handful of times. This sequence joins TRBV7-6 and TRBJ1-1; D may be TRBD1 (5 bases). Germline V lookup: CDR1 SGHVS, CDR2 FNYEAQ. Trimming left V 0 bases short and J 11 bases short, with 13 bases between. The CDR3 covers 13 residues. CDR3 sequence (DNA): TGTGCCAGCAGCTTAGCGGGGGGAGGGGAGGCTTTCTTT. Its protein is CASSLAGGGEAFF.

This clone was seen a handful of times. As DNA, the CDR3 is TGCAGCGTTGCCTTGGACGGAGACGAGCAGTACTTC. Translation: CSVALDGDEQYF. The V gene is TRBV29-1, the J gene TRBJ2-7, with unresolved D. V was cut by 4 bases and J by 5 bases, with 12 bases left in between. There are 12 residues in the CDR3. The germline gives CDR1 SQVTM, CDR2 ANQGSEA.

This chain uses TRBV5-4 with TRBJ1-1, with a tentative D call TRBD1 (6 bases). Trimming pared 4 bases from V and 1 base from J, leaving 8 bases between. The germline V gene has CDR1 SGHNT and CDR2 YYREEE (reference sequence). The CDR3 is 13 amino acids. The CDR3 here is CASSVGQNTEAFF. The CDR3 DNA sequence: TGTGCCAGCAGCGTGGGACAGAACACTGAAGCTTTCTTT.

This clone has only a few counts. The chain employs TRBV11-2 and TRBJ1-1, with D unresolved. Germline V CDR1 and CDR2: SGHAT, FQNNGV. The germline V and J ends were trimmed by 1 base and 1 base, with 10 bases remaining between them. This CDR3 has 15 amino acids. The CDR3: CASSLGRTSNTEAFF. DNA of the CDR3: TGTGCCAGCAGCTTAGGTCGCACGTCGAACACTGAAGCTTTCTTT.

V gene TRBV10-3 combines with J gene TRBJ1-3; D gene ambiguous. Germline V CDR1 and CDR2: ENHRY, SYGVKD. Trimming left V 4 bases short and J 4 bases short, with 5 bases between. The CDR3 is made up of 12 amino acids. CDR3 sequence (DNA): TGTGCCATCAGTGGAGGGGGAAACACCATATATTTT. It specifies CAISGGGNTIYF.

This chain links TRBV19 with TRBJ1-5; D is possibly TRBD1 (5 bases). V gave up 3 bases and J gave up 2 bases, with 11 bases separating them. The CDR3 has 15 amino acids. CDR1 and CDR2 (germline): LNHDA, SQIVND (reference sequence). The CDR3 here is CASSIGRGRNQPQHF. CDR3 in DNA: TGTGCCAGTAGTATCGGTAGGGGCCGCAATCAGCCCCAGCATTTT.

The V and J genes are TRBV18 and TRBJ2-3, with 8 bases aligning to TRBD2. Trimming removed 2 bases from V and 3 bases from J; junction bases left unmatched: 7. This CDR3 contains 16 residues. CDR1 is KGHSH and CDR2 is LQKENI in the germline V gene. The CDR3 loop is CASSPLSAGGTDTQYF. CDR3 nucleotide sequence: TGTGCCAGCTCACCATTATCGGCGGGGGGTACAGATACGCAGTATTTT. The full variable domain, completed using reference TRBV18 and TRBJ2-3, is NAGVMQNPRHLVRRRGQEARLRCSPMKGHSHVYWYRQLPEEGLKFMVYLQKENIIDESGMPKERFSAEFPKEGPSILRIQQVVRGDSAAYFCASSPLSAGGTDTQYFGPGTRLTVL.